This T cell receptor (beta chain) was retrieved from a study of T cells in Graves' hyperthyroidism and ophthalmopathy. Across the study: Peripheral blood was taken when the disease was first diagnosed, before any treatment began.

Germline V gene data show CDR1 as SGHTA and CDR2 as FQGTGA. The length of the CDR3 is 12 residues. Between the trimmed V and J ends, which lost 5 bases and 8 bases, there was a span of 10 bases. The study, taken as a whole, reports: Blood samples included most of the expanded thyroid clonotypes exceeding 0.001. Ophthalmopathy was separated from stable hyperthyroidism by a 13 V-J model.

This clonotype was seen at least ten times. Its target is not known. What was amplified from RNA transcripts were TCR beta CDR3 regions. Carried out on the TCR CDR3, a first-round RT-PCR used the HTBI primer set. TCRdb used MiXCR to reprocess the multiplex PCR reads, holding one entry per CDR3 protein. Of more than 600,000 distinct CDR3 sequences in the sample, 16% are singletons; the top ten hold over 7.5%. This TCR was sampled from a man aged 18 to 29 with Graves' hyperthyroidism. Sequenced: blood. The V and J genes are TRBV7-3 and TRBJ2-1, with D maybe TRBD2 (6 bases). The CDR3 loop is CASSGGRDEQFF. In DNA, the CDR3 is TGTGCCAGCAGCGGGGGGAGAGATGAGCAGTTCTTC.